These 6 T cell receptor beta chains were sequenced from one sample in a study of cytomegalovirus exposure and HLA in healthy donors (dated by TCRdb to about 2017). The method was the immunoSEQ multiplex PCR assay. The multiplex PCR relied on a mix of 60 forward primers for TCR Vbeta segments and 13 reverse primers for TCR Jbeta segments. Here the immuneACCESS table is served through TCRdb, limited to in-frame sequences with V and J called. Missing clones are a known gap in these copies; in checked studies unresolved V genes cover under half, and the rest lacks a known reason. The sample yields about 160,000 clones; over 80% were counted once. The ten top clones hold around 6.5% of the sample. The sequencing sample was made of PBMCs. These receptors originate from a male donor in good health and CMV-seropositive.

This chain links TRBV4-1 with TRBJ2-5; TRBD2 agrees at 11 bases. Germline CDR1 reads MGHRA; CDR2 reads YSYEKL. The length of the CDR3 is 17 residues. The V segment lost 1 base and the J segment 5 bases; nucleotides outside the gene matches: 9. The CDR3 reads CASSQGNSGRVFETQYF. As DNA, the CDR3 is TGCGCCAGCAGCCAAGGGAATAGCGGGAGGGTTTTTGAGACCCAGTACTTC.

Comments on this clone: Other nucleotide sequences from this sample produce the same CDR3. The rearrangement uses TRBV7-2 and TRBJ1-1; tentative D call: TRBD1 (6 bases). Germline V lookup: CDR1 SGHTA, CDR2 FQGNSA. Trimming removed 3 bases from V and 5 bases from J, with 7 bases in between. The CDR3 extends over 12 amino acids. The CDR3 spells CASSLRGTEAFF. The CDR3 region has the DNA TGTGCCAGCAGCTTGAGGGGGACTGAAGCTTTCTTT.

The J gene is TRBJ2-7, the V gene TRBV7-6; D is ambiguous. V shed 1 base and J shed 0 bases, with 7 bases lying between them. Germline CDR1 SGHVS, CDR2 FNYEAQ. This CDR3 contains 14 residues. The DNA of the CDR3 is TGTGCCAGCAGCTTAGGTGGGCACTCCTACGAGCAGTACTTC. This gives the protein CASSLGGHSYEQYF.

The chain recombines TRBV11-2 with TRBJ1-2; D is uncertain. From germline, CDR1 is SGHAT and CDR2 FQNNGV. The V gene lost 7 bases and the J gene lost 4 bases, with 19 bases spanning the gap. There are 15 residues in the CDR3. CDR3 loop: CASTPLDGAFYGYTF. In nucleotides, the CDR3 is TGTGCCAGCACCCCGCTTGATGGAGCCTTCTATGGCTACACCTTC. The whole variable domain, remainder taken from reference TRBV11-2 and TRBJ1-2, is EAGVAQSPRYKIIEKRQSVAFWCNPISGHATLYWYQQILGQGPKLLIQFQNNGVVDDSQLPKDRFSAERLKGVDSTLKIQPAKLEDSAVYLCASTPLDGAFYGYTFGSGTRLTVV.

This clone was counted between two and nine times. The chain couples TRBV5-1 to TRBJ2-1, with a weak D call TRBD2 (5 bases). Germline lookup yields CDR1 SGHRS and CDR2 YFSETQ. This CDR3 has 12 amino acids. Trimming removed 3 bases from V and 6 bases from J, with 7 bases in between. CDR3 region: CASSSSGNEQFF. As DNA, the CDR3 is TGCGCCAGCAGCTCGAGCGGCAATGAGCAGTTCTTC.

The chain is built from TRBV4-3 and TRBJ2-7; D perhaps matches TRBD2 (6 bases). V lost 4 bases and J lost 1, with 11 bases in between. Germline CDR1 reads LGHNA; CDR2 reads YSLEER. The CDR3 has 14 amino acids. The CDR3 region is CASSRGGGSYEQYF. The CDR3 DNA follows: TGCGCCAGCAGCCGGGGTGGGGGGTCCTACGAGCAGTACTTC.